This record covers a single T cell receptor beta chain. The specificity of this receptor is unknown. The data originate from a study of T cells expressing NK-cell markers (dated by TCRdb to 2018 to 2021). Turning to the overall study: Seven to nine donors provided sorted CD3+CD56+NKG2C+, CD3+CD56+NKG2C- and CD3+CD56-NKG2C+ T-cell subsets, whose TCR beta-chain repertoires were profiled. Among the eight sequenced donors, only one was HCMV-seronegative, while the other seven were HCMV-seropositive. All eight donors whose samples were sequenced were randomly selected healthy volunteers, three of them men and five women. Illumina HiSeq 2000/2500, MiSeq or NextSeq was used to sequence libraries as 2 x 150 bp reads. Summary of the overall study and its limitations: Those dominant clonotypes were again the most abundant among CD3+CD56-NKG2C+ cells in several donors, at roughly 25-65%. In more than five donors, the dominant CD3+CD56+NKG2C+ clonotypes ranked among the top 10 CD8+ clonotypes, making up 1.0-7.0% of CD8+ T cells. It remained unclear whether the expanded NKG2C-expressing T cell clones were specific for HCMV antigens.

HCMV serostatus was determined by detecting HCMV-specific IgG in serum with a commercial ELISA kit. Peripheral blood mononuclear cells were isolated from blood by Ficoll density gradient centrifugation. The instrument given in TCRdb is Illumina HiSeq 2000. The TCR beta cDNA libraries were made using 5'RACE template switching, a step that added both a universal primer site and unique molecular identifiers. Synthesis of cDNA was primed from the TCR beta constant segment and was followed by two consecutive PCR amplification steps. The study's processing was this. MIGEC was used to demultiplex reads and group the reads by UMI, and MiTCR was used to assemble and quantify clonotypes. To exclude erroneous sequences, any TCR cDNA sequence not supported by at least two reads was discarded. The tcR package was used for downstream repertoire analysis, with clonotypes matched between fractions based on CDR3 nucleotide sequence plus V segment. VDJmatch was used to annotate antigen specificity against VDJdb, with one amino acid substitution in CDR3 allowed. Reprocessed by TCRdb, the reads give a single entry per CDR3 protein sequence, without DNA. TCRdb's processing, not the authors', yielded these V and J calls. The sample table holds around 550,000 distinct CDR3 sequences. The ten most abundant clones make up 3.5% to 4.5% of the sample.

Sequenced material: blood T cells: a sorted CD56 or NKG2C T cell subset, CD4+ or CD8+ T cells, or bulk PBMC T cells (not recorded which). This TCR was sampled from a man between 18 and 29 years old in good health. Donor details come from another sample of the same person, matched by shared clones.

The CDR3 protein is CASSHDIETQYF. Recombination linked TRBV5-1 to TRBJ2-5. The germline V gene supplies CDR1 SGHRS and CDR2 YFSETQ. Spanning cysteine to phenylalanine, the CDR3 consists of 12 amino acids. Only the protein is available.